Detailed here is one T cell receptor beta chain. Its antigen is unknown. V lost 4 bases and J 4 bases, leaving 21 bases between the germline ends. The CDR3 extends over 17 amino acids. The germline CDR1 and CDR2 sequences are LGHNA and YNFKEQ. Construction of the TCRbeta library involved unique molecular identifiers. TCRdb re-analysed the PCR reads in MiXCR, keeping a single row per CDR3 protein. This table has approximately 300,000 distinct CDR3 sequences, 11% appearing once. This record belongs to a study of T-cell reconstitution after alpha-beta-depleted transplantation in children. Broader study findings: At one year after transplant, newly produced T cells mostly accounted for T-cell counts and diversity. At day 60, the high TCRbeta diversity found in some patients originated from recipient T cells and thymic progenitors that had survived. The origin of alpha-beta T cells about two months after transplant was reportedly several hundred expanded graft clones.

The chain carries TRBV4-2 and TRBJ2-3; D unclear. The receptor's source is a male patient between 2 and 10 years old who had a stem cell transplant for chronic granulomatous disease, so the T cells may come from the graft donor. The specimen comprised peripheral blood, sampled 180 days after TCRalphabeta/CD19-depleted stem cell transplant. The CDR3 region has the DNA TGTGCCAGCAGCCCCTATGGTGTGGGGATATCCGCAGATACGCAGTATTTT. Protein product: CASSPYGVGISADTQYF.